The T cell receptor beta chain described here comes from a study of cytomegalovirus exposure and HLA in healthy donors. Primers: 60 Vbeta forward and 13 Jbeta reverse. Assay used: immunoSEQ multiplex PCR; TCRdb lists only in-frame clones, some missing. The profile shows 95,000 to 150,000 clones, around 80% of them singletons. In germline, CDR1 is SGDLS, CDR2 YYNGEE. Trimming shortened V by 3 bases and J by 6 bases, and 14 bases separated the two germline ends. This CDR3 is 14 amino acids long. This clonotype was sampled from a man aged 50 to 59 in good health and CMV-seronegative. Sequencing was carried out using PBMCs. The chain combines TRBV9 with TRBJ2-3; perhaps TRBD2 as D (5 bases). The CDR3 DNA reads TGTGCCAGCAGCGCGGGATCGACGGGGGATACGCAGTATTTT. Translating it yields CASSAGSTGDTQYF. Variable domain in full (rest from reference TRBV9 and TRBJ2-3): DSGVTQTPKHLITATGQRVTLRCSPRSGDLSVYWYQQSLDQGLQFLIQYYNGEERAKGNILERFSAQQFPDLHSELNLSSLELGDSALYFCASSAGSTGDTQYFGPGTRLTVL.